The present T cell receptor beta chain was sequenced within a study of cytomegalovirus exposure and HLA in healthy donors. Study context: Most genotyped donors, over 70% of about 400, had Caucasian-associated genetic ancestry. General observations from the study: Later analysis reportedly placed an Asian-associated ancestry cluster below the approximately 680-donor mean in N-insertions. Association of under 20,000 TCR beta sequences with HLA alleles was found at 0.05 false discovery rate in a later analysis.

The CDR3 contains 13 residues. V was shortened by 8 bases and J by 0 bases, with 8 bases between the two germline ends. In germline, CDR1 is LNHNV, CDR2 YYDKDF (reference sequence). Of note for this clone: The antigen is unknown.

The PCR used 60 Vbeta and 13 Jbeta primers. The protocol was immunoSEQ multiplex PCR, while the TCRdb copy is restricted to in-frame clones and leaves out a portion. The sample contains more than 85,000 clones, roughly three quarters of which appear only once. The chain combines TRBV15 with TRBJ2-4; D is unclear. The TCR comes from a male donor in good health and CMV-seropositive. Material: PBMCs. The CDR3 sequence is CATSPLAKNIQYF. The CDR3 bases are TGTGCCACCTCACCACTAGCCAAAAACATTCAGTACTTC.